The 29 T cell receptor beta chains in this list originate from one sample, sequenced in a study of blood T cell repertoires in COVID-19. Clones were read by immunoSEQ multiplex PCR, and TCRdb kept only the in-frame ones, dropping some. The top ten clones hold about a sixth of a sample with around 250,000 clones, 70% to 90% of them seen once. The sample consisted of PBMCs or T cells enriched from blood (not recorded which). All receptors derive from a man aged 18 to 30 who had recovered from COVID-19.

This chain joins TRBV7-6 and TRBJ1-2; 9 bases agree with TRBD1. V lost 5 bases, J lost 3 bases, and 4 bases stayed unmatched. The CDR3 sequence is 14 residues long. The germline V gene has CDR1 SGHVS and CDR2 FNYEAQ. The CDR3 spells CASSARQGDYGYTF. CDR3 DNA: TGTGCCAGCAGCGCCCGACAGGGGGACTATGGCTACACCTTC.

V and J are TRBV5-4 and TRBJ2-1; possibly TRBD1 for D (5 bases). CDR3 length: 9 residues. V lost 10 bases to trimming and J lost 10 bases, with 9 bases between them. From germline, CDR1 is SGHNT and CDR2 YYREEE (reference sequence). CDR3 in DNA: TGTGCCGGGCACAGGGAGCAGTTCTTC. Protein: CAGHREQFF.

The chain employs TRBV6-5 and TRBJ2-7; TRBD1 matches at 8 bases. Germline CDR1 is MNHEY and CDR2 is SVGAGI. J was trimmed by 6 bases and V by 5 bases; bases with no gene match: 9. The CDR3 is made up of 14 amino acids. The CDR3 protein is CASSRWTGSSEQYF. In nucleotides, the CDR3 is TGTGCCAGCAGTAGGTGGACAGGGTCTAGCGAGCAGTACTTC.

The chain joins TRBV11-2 to TRBJ1-4, with a tentative D call TRBD1 (6 bases). Per germline, CDR1 SGHAT and CDR2 FQNNGV. With 5 bases removed from V and 3 bases from J, the gap between germline ends came to 16 bases. This CDR3 has 16 amino acids. Written as DNA, the CDR3 is TGTGCCAGCAGCCCGACCCCAGGGGCATCTAATGAAAAACTGTTTTTT. Its protein product is CASSPTPGASNEKLFF.

The chain employs TRBV7-8 and TRBJ1-5; no definite D call. This CDR3 region has 13 residues. Germline CDR1 SGHVS, CDR2 FQNEAQ. The V gene lost 1 base and the J gene lost 3 bases, with 4 bases spanning the gap. CDR3 DNA: TGTGCCAGCAGCTTAGGGCTCAATCAGCCCCAGCATTTT. Its translation: CASSLGLNQPQHF.

The chain uses TRBV6-5 and TRBJ1-1; no reliable D call. Trimming pared 5 bases from V and 1 base from J, leaving 11 bases between. CDR1 is MNHEY and CDR2 is SVGAGI in the germline V gene. This CDR3 has 14 residues. For the CDR3, the DNA is TGTGCCAGCAGTCTCCCGGGTTCGAACACTGAAGCTTTCTTT. Translating gives CASSLPGSNTEAFF.

This clone was recorded only once. The V gene is TRBV30, the J gene TRBJ2-1; D is unclear. Per germline, CDR1 GTSNPN and CDR2 SVGIG (reference sequence). There are 14 residues in the CDR3. The V end lost 1 base, the J end lost 4 bases, and 11 bases lay between the germline ends. This CDR3 reads CAWSGPVSYNEQFF. CDR3 nucleotide sequence: TGTGCCTGGAGTGGGCCCGTTTCTTACAATGAGCAGTTCTTC.

This clone was found a few times. V usage is TRBV5-1 and J usage is TRBJ1-5; TRBD1 is a possible D gene (6 bases). The CDR3 is made up of 13 amino acids. Germline CDR1 is SGHRS and CDR2 is YFSETQ. V was shortened by 0 bases and J by 6 bases, with 7 bases between the two germline ends. CDR3 DNA sequence: TGCGCCAGCAGCTTGGGCAGGGGTCAGCCCCAGCATTTT. It is translated as CASSLGRGQPQHF.

This rearrangement joins TRBV6-5 to TRBJ1-4; perhaps TRBD1 as D (6 bases). From germline, CDR1 is MNHEY and CDR2 SVGAGI. This CDR3 contains 14 residues. V shed 6 bases and J shed 6 bases, with 14 bases lying between them. The CDR3 here is CASRDPRTDEKLFF. Written as DNA, the CDR3 is TGTGCCAGCAGGGACCCGAGGACAGATGAAAAACTGTTTTTT.

The chain recombines TRBV28 with TRBJ2-3; the D is unclear. CDR1 MDHEN and CDR2 SYDVKM come from the germline V gene. V lost 7 bases to trimming and J lost 4 bases, with 12 bases between them. The CDR3 sequence is 13 residues long. The CDR3 is CASTTRFPDTQYF. Written as DNA, the CDR3 is TGTGCCAGCACCACGAGGTTTCCAGATACGCAGTATTTT.

The V gene is TRBV28, the J gene TRBJ1-1; no clear D gene. Trimming removed 6 bases at V and 0 bases at J, with 11 bases between. Germline V gene data show CDR1 as MDHEN and CDR2 as SYDVKM. CDR3 length: 14 residues. CDR3 residues: CASRTLKLNTEAFF. The CDR3 coding sequence is TGTGCCAGCAGAACTCTAAAGCTGAACACTGAAGCTTTCTTT.

V usage is TRBV6-6 and J usage is TRBJ1-2; possibly TRBD1 for D (6 bases). V lost 5 bases and J lost 4, with 17 bases in between. The CDR3 is made up of 15 amino acids. Germline loops: CDR1 MNHNY, CDR2 SVGAGI (reference sequence). The CDR3 region is CASSHTGSSSYGYTF. CDR3 sequence (DNA): TGTGCCAGCAGTCACACAGGGTCCTCGTCCTATGGCTACACCTTC.

This sequence joins TRBV4-1 and TRBJ1-2; 12 bases fit TRBD1. The CDR3 extends over 18 amino acids. Germline V gives CDR1 MGHRA, CDR2 YSYEKL. The junction had 12 bases not matched to a gene; V was cut back by 4 bases and J by 3 bases. The CDR3 protein is CASSRLGTGGRMDYGYTF. The CDR3 DNA follows: TGCGCCAGCAGCCGACTTGGGACAGGGGGCAGGATGGACTATGGCTACACCTTC.

The rearrangement uses TRBV5-4 and TRBJ2-7, with D hard to call. Per germline, CDR1 SGHNT and CDR2 YYREEE (reference sequence). Trimming removed 0 bases at V and 4 bases at J, with 8 bases between. This CDR3 has 13 amino acids. CDR3 residues: CASSLEFGYEQYF. The CDR3 DNA reads TGTGCCAGCAGCTTGGAGTTCGGGTACGAGCAGTACTTC.

The chain couples TRBV11-3 to TRBJ2-1, with 8 bases aligning to TRBD2. The germline gives CDR1 SGHNT, CDR2 YENEEA. This CDR3 has 14 residues. V shed 5 bases, J shed 10 bases, and the junction held 10 bases outside the gene matches. CDR3 bases: TGTGCCAGCAGCCCACGCGGGGGGCGACGCGAGCAGTTCTTC. This encodes CASSPRGGRREQFF. Complete variable domain (other parts from reference TRBV11-3 and TRBJ2-1): EAGVVQSPRYKIIEKKQPVAFWCNPISGHNTLYWYLQNLGQGPELLIRYENEEAVDDSQLPKDRFSAERLKGVDSTLKIQPAELGDSAVYLCASSPRGGRREQFFGPGTRLTVL.

The chain is built from TRBV10-3 and TRBJ1-1, with 8 bases identical to TRBD1. The length of the CDR3 is 16 residues. V shed 6 bases, J shed 3 bases, and the junction held 12 bases outside the gene matches. Germline V gene data show CDR1 as ENHRY and CDR2 as SYGVKD. The CDR3: CAIRGQEGLGDTEAFF. CDR3 coding DNA: TGTGCCATCAGGGGACAGGAGGGTTTAGGCGACACTGAAGCTTTCTTT.

Worth noting for this clone: A junction boundary mismatches the germline segment, possibly from a read error. The V gene is TRBV12-5, the J gene TRBJ2-7; the match to TRBD1 covers 7 bases. Germline V gene data show CDR1 as LGHNT and CDR2 as FRNRAP. The CDR3 loop spans 12 amino acids. The CDR3 region is CASGLVLGQPNF. The CDR3 region has the DNA TGTGCTAGTGGTTTGGTACTGGGACAGCCAAACTTC.

CDR3 loop: CASSLGGPGLVHEQFF. DNA of the CDR3: TGTGCCAGCAGCTTAGGGGGCCCGGGACTAGTTCATGAGCAGTTCTTC. The chain has TRBV7-6 and TRBJ2-1; 8 positions match TRBD2. This CDR3 comprises 16 residues. The germline V gene encodes CDR1 SGHVS and CDR2 FNYEAQ. V trimming: 1 base; J trimming: 8 bases; junction bases outside the gene matches: 10.

As to this clone: One junction end does not reproduce the germline sequence, and a read error may be involved. The chain recombines TRBV5-1 with TRBJ1-1, with TRBD1 identical over 7 bases. The CDR3 has 16 amino acids. Germline CDR1 and CDR2: SGHRS and YFSETQ. The CDR3 reads CASNLGNRGLNTEAFF. The CDR3 nucleotides read TGCGCCAGCAACTTGGGAAACAGGGGATTGAACACTGAAGCTTTCTTT.

V and J are TRBV6-1 and TRBJ2-5; 12 nucleotides agree with TRBD2. The CDR3 spans 19 residues. The trim removed 2 bases at V and 2 bases at J, leaving 12 bases unmatched. Germline CDR1 and CDR2: MNHNS and SASEGT. CDR3 in amino acids: CASSELTWGLAGQQETQYF. The CDR3 DNA reads as TGTGCCAGCAGTGAACTCACCTGGGGACTAGCGGGCCAACAAGAGACCCAGTACTTC.

The chain recombines TRBV7-9 with TRBJ2-1; TRBD2 might be the D (5 bases). This CDR3 is 15 amino acids long. Germline CDR1 reads SEHNR; CDR2 reads FQNEAQ (reference sequence). V lost 1 base and J lost 9, with 16 bases in between. In nucleotides, the CDR3 is TGTGCCAGCAGCTTAGGGGGAGAAGTCCTAGGTGAGCAGTTCTTC. It yields the protein CASSLGGEVLGEQFF.

The chain employs TRBV3-1 (or the pseudogene TRBV3-2) and TRBJ1-1, with TRBD1 matching over 8 bases. V trimming: 3 bases; J trimming: 2 bases; junction bases outside the gene matches: 5. Germline-derived CDR1 and CDR2 are LGHDT and YNNKEL (reference sequence). This CDR3 has 15 amino acids. The CDR3 loop reads CASSHLDRANTEAFF. CDR3 coding DNA: TGTGCCAGCAGCCACCTGGACAGGGCTAACACTGAAGCTTTCTTT.

This clone came up a few times. This rearrangement joins TRBV5-1 to TRBJ1-1; a weak D match, TRBD1 (6 bases). Germline V gives CDR1 SGHRS, CDR2 YFSETQ. Deletions cut 2 bases from V and 7 bases from J, with 9 bases between. This CDR3 has 12 residues. For the CDR3, the DNA is TGCGCCAGCAGCTTAGACAGGTTTGAAGCTTTCTTT. Its protein is CASSLDRFEAFF. Full variable domain (rest looked up from reference TRBV5-1 and TRBJ1-1): KAGVTQTPRYLIKTRGQQVTLSCSPISGHRSVSWYQQTPGQGLQFLFEYFSETQRNKGNFPGRFSGRQFSNSRSEMNVSTLELGDSALYLCASSLDRFEAFFGQGTRLTVV.

The chain has TRBV10-2 and TRBJ1-5; D is perhaps TRBD1 (6 bases). Germline-derived CDR1 and CDR2 are WSHSY and SAAADI. The CDR3 length is 18 residues. V lost 2 bases and J 0 bases, leaving 17 bases between the germline ends. CDR3 nucleotide sequence: TGCGCCAGCAGTGAGGTGTTCCCGGGGGGACATAGCAATCAGCCCCAGCATTTT. It is translated as CASSEVFPGGHSNQPQHF.

In this sample, this clone turned up a few times. The chain couples TRBV2 to TRBJ2-2; no firm D call. CDR3 size: 17 residues. V was clipped by 4 bases and J by 7 bases, with 22 bases between them. CDR1 SNHLY and CDR2 FYNNEI come from the germline V gene. The CDR3 reads CASSASLAAGFIGELFF. The DNA of the CDR3 is TGTGCCAGCAGTGCGTCACTGGCCGCAGGTTTCATCGGGGAGCTGTTTTTT.

The rearrangement links TRBV3-1 (or the pseudogene TRBV3-2) to TRBJ1-4; D is possibly TRBD1 (5 bases). Trimming pared 4 bases from V and 4 bases from J, leaving 10 bases between. The germline CDR1 and CDR2 sequences are LGHDT and YNNKEL (reference sequence). The CDR3 spans 14 residues. The CDR3 DNA sequence: TGTGCCAGCAGCCTAGGGGTCCTTAATGAAAAACTGTTTTTT. Its translation is CASSLGVLNEKLFF.

The chain is built from TRBV19 and TRBJ2-7, with 11 bases aligning to TRBD2. The CDR3 is 15 residues long. Germline trimming cut 3 bases from V and 4 bases from J; bases unmatched to any gene: 5. Germline values: CDR1 LNHDA, CDR2 SQIVND (reference sequence). The CDR3 spells CASSIRTSGRYEQYF. DNA of the CDR3: TGTGCCAGTAGTATCCGAACTAGCGGGAGATACGAGCAGTACTTC. The full variable domain, completed using reference TRBV19 and TRBJ2-7, is DGGITQSPKYLFRKEGQNVTLSCEQNLNHDAMYWYRQDPGQGLRLIYYSQIVNDFQKGDIAEGYSVSREKKESFPLTVTSAQKNPTAFYLCASSIRTSGRYEQYFGPGTRLTVT.

This rearrangement joins TRBV30 to TRBJ1-5; D unresolved. CDR3 length equals 11 residues. V was pared by 0 bases and J by 9 bases, with 6 bases between. Per the germline V gene, CDR1 is GTSNPN and CDR2 is SVGIG (reference sequence). The chain's CDR3 is CAWSVEGPQHF. The CDR3 coding sequence is TGTGCCTGGAGTGTGGAGGGGCCCCAGCATTTT. Full variable domain (rest looked up from reference TRBV30 and TRBJ1-5): SQTIHQWPATLVQPVGSPLSLECTVEGTSNPNLYWYRQAAGRGLQLLFYSVGIGQISSEVPQNLSASRPQDRQFILSSKKLLLSDSGFYLCAWSVEGPQHFGDGTRLSIL.

The rearrangement joins TRBV15 to TRBJ1-2; no reliable D call. Germline assignment: CDR1 LNHNV and CDR2 YYDKDF (reference sequence). V gave up 1 base and J gave up 6 bases, with 6 bases separating them. The CDR3 totals 12 residues. CDR3 in DNA: TGTGCCACCAGCAGAGCGGGGAATGGCTACACCTTC. This codes for CATSRAGNGYTF.